The 2 T cell receptor beta chains in this list originate from one sample, sequenced in a study of spatial heterogeneity in lung cancer. Study-level findings and limits: Mutation tallies in tumors tracked expanded intratumoral alpha and beta TCR counts.

TCRdb analysed the 5' RACE reads with MiXCR anew, one entry per CDR3 protein. Among about 8,100 distinct CDR3 sequences, roughly an eighth were seen once, and the ten largest hold around 10%. Time point noted: sample taken at primary tumor resection. Their target antigens are unknown. The sample consisted of lung tumor tissue, taken at surgery. These receptors were collected from a male donor with early-stage non-small cell lung cancer.

At least ten counts were recorded for this clonotype. This beta chain appears as a stray read in a library generated for alpha chains; its size is not informative. V and J are TRBV7-9 and TRBJ2-1; a weak D match, TRBD1 (5 bases). The CDR3 is made up of 13 amino acids. Between the trimmed V and J ends, which lost 1 base and 5 bases, there was a span of 6 bases. CDR1 SEHNR and CDR2 FQNEAQ come from the germline V gene (reference sequence). The CDR3 here is CASSLGRDNEQFF. The CDR3 DNA sequence: TGTGCCAGCAGCTTAGGCAGGGACAATGAGCAGTTCTTC.

This clonotype is medium-sized by share. Being off target in a library aimed at alpha chains, this beta chain has a size of little meaning. V gene TRBV6-5 combines with J gene TRBJ2-7; D may be TRBD1 (6 bases). Germline V gene data show CDR1 as MNHEY and CDR2 as SVGAGI. The CDR3 has 13 residues. Trimming removed 5 bases from V and 0 bases from J, with 8 bases in between. The CDR3 region is CASSRDNSYEQYF. As DNA, the CDR3 is TGTGCCAGCAGTCGGGACAACTCCTACGAGCAGTACTTC.